A single sample gave rise to the 7 T cell receptor beta chains below, sequenced in a study of T cell changes during pregnancy in multiple sclerosis. Generated by immunoSEQ multiplex PCR, the TCRdb table keeps only in-frame clones and is missing some. Of around 30,000 clones listed, almost 90% are singletons. The sequencing here drew on CD4+ T cells from peripheral blood mononuclear cells, taken in the third trimester of pregnancy. These receptors originate from a female donor in good health, enrolled as a control in a pregnancy study.

CDR3 nucleotides: TGTGCCAGCAGCTTGGCCCTCCCAGGGGCTGAAGCTTTCTTT. Translated, it gives CASSLALPGAEAFF. The chain is built from TRBV5-4 and TRBJ1-1; D might be TRBD1 (6 bases). V lost 0 bases, J lost 6 bases, and 12 bases lay in between. CDR3 length: 14 residues. CDR1 and CDR2 from the germline V gene are SGHNT and YYREEE (reference sequence).

The table lists this clone with a few counts. The CDR3 bases are TGTGCCAGCAGCTACCGCAGGGGGGATGAGCAGTTCTTC. Protein: CASSYRRGDEQFF. This rearrangement joins TRBV11-3 to TRBJ2-1, with D possibly matching TRBD1 (7 bases). Trimming took off 4 bases at V and 8 bases at J, with 12 bases between the two ends. CDR1 is SGHNT, CDR2 YENEEA, per germline. CDR3 length equals 13 residues.

The chain couples TRBV30 to TRBJ1-5, with a tentative D call TRBD1 (5 bases). In germline, CDR1 is GTSNPN, CDR2 SVGIG (reference sequence). This CDR3 is 14 amino acids long. Trimming took off 3 bases at V and 7 bases at J, with 16 bases between the two ends. The CDR3 protein is CAWSPKGTAQPQHF. CDR3 coding DNA: TGTGCCTGGAGCCCTAAAGGGACTGCGCAGCCCCAGCATTTT.

V usage is TRBV6-5 and J usage is TRBJ2-1; D might be TRBD1 (6 bases). This CDR3 contains 12 residues. Germline lookup yields CDR1 MNHEY and CDR2 SVGAGI. The germline V and J ends were trimmed by 5 bases and 9 bases, with 11 bases remaining between them. The CDR3 region is CASSRQGSEQFF. CDR3 bases: TGTGCCAGCAGTCGCCAGGGGAGTGAGCAGTTCTTC.

The genes are TRBV15 and TRBJ1-5; a possible D gene is TRBD1 (5 bases). Germline V gene sequence: CDR1 LNHNV, CDR2 YYDKDF (reference sequence). This CDR3 spans 15 amino acids. Trimming took off 0 bases at V and 9 bases at J, with 15 bases between the two ends. The CDR3 region is CATSREAPGQGPQHF. CDR3 in DNA: TGTGCCACCAGCAGAGAGGCGCCAGGGCAGGGGCCCCAGCATTTT.

The rearrangement uses TRBV11-2 and TRBJ2-7; tentative D call: TRBD2 (6 bases). V was trimmed by 1 base and J by 4 bases, leaving 11 bases between them. In germline, CDR1 is SGHAT, CDR2 FQNNGV. The CDR3 has 14 amino acids. CDR3 region: CASSLAATRYEQYF. Here the CDR3 DNA reads TGTGCCAGCAGCTTAGCGGCGACTAGATACGAGCAGTACTTC.

A few counts support this clone. The chain employs TRBV7-2 and TRBJ1-5; D possibly corresponds to TRBD1 (5 bases). This CDR3 region has 15 residues. CDR1 is SGHTA, CDR2 FQGNSA, per germline. The V gene lost 1 base and the J gene lost 5 bases, with 12 bases spanning the gap. CDR3 nucleotide sequence: TGTGCCAGCAGCTTAGATGGACAACCGTATCAGCCCCAGCATTTT. Amino acid sequence: CASSLDGQPYQPQHF.